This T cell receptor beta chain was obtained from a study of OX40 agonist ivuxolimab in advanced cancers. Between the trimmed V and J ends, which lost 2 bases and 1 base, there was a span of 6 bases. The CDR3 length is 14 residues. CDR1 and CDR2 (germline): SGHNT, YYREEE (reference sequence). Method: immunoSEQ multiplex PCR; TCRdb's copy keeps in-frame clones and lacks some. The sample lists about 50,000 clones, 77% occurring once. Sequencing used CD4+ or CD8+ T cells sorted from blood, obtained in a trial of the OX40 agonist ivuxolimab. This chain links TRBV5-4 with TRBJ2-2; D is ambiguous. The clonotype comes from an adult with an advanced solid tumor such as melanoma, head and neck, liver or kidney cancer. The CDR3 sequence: CASSFVGNTGELFF. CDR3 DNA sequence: TGTGCCAGCAGCTTTGTCGGGAACACCGGGGAGCTGTTTTTT. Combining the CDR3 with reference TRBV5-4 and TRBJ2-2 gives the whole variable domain ETGVTQSPTHLIKTRGQQVTLRCSSQSGHNTVSWYQQALGQGPQFIFQYYREEENGRGNFPPRFSGLQFPNYSSELNVNALELDDSALYLCASSFVGNTGELFFGEGSRLTVL.